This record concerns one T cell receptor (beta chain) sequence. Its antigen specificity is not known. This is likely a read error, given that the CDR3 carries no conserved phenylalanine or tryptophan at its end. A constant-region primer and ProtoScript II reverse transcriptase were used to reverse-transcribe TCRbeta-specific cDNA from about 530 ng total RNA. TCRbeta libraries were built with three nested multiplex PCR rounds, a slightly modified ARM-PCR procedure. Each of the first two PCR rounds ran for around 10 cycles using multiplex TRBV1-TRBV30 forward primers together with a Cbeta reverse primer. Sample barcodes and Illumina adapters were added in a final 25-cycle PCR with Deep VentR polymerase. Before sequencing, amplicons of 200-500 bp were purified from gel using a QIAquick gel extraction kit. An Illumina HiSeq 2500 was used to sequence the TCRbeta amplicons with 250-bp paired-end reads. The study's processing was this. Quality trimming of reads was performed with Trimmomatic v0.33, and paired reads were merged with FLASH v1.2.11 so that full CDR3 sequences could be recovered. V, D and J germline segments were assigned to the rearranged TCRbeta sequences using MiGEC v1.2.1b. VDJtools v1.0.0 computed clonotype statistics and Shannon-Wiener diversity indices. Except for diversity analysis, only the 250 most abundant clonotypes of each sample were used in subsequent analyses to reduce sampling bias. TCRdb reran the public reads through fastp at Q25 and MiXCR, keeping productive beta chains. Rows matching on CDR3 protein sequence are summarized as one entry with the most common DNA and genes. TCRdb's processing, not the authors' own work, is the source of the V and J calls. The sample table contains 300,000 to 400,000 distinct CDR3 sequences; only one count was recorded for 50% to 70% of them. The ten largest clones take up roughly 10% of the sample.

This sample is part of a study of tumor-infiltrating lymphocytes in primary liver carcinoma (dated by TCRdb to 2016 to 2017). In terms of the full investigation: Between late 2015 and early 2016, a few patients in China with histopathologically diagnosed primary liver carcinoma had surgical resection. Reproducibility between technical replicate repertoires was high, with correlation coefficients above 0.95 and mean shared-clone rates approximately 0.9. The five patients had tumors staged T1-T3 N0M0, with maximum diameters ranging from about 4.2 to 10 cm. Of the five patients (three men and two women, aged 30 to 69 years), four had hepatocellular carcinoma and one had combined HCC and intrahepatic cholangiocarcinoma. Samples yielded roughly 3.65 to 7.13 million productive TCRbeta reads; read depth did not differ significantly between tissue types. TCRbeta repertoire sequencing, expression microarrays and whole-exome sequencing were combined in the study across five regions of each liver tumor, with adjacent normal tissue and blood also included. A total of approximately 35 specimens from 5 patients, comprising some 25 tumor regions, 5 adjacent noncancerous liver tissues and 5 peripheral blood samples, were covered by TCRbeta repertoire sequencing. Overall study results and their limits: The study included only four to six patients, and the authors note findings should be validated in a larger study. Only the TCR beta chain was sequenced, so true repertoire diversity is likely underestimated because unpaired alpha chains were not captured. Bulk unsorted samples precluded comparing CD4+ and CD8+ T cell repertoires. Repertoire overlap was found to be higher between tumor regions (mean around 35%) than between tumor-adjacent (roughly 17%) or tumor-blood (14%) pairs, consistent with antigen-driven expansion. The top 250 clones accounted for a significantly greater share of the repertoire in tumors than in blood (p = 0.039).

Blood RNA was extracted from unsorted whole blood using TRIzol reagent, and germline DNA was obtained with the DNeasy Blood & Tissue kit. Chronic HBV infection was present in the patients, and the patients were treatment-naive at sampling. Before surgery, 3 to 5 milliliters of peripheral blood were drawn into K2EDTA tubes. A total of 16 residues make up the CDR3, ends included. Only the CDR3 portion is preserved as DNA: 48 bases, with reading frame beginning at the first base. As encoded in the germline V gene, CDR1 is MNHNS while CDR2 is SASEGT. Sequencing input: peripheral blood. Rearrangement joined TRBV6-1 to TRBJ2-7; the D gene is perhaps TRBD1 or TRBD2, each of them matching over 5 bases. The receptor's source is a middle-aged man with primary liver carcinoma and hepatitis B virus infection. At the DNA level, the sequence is TGTGCCAGCAGTGAAGCGCTTTACCAGGGAGCCTATGAGCAGTACTAC. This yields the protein CASSEALYQGAYEQYY.